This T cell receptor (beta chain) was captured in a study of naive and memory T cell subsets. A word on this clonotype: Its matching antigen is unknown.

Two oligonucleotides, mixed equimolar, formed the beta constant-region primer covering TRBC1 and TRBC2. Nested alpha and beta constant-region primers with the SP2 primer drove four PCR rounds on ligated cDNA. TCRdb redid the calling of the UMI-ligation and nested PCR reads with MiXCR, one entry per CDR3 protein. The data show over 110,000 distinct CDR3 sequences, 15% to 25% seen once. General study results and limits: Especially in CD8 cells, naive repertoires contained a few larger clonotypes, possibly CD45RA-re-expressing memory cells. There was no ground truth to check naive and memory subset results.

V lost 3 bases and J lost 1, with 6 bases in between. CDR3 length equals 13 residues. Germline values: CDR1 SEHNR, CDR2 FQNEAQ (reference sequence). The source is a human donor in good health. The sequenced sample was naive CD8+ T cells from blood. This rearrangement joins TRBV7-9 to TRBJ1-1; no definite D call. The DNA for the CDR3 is TGTGCCAGCAGCTTTCCCAAGAACACTGAAGCTTTCTTT. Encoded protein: CASSFPKNTEAFF.